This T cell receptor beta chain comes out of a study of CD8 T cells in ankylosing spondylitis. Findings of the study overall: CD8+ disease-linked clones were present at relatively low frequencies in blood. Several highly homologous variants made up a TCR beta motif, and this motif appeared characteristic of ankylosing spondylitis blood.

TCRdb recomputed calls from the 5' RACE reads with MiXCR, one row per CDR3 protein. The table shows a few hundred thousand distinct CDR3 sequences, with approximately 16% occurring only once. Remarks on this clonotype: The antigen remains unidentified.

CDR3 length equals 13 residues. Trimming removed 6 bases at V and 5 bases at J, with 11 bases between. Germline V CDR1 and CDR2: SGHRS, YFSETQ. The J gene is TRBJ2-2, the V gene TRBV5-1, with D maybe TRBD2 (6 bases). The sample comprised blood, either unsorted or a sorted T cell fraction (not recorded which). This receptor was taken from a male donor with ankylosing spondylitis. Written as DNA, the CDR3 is TGCGCCAGCAAACTAGCAGAAACCGGGGAGCTGTTTTTT. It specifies CASKLAETGELFF.